A single sample is the source of the 32 T cell receptor beta chains below, sequenced in a study of blood T cell repertoires in COVID-19. Sequenced by immunoSEQ multiplex PCR; TCRdb stores in-frame clones only, minus some. The sample lists some 140,000 clones, about 86% occurring once. The sample consisted of peripheral blood. The receptor set was obtained from a woman aged 55-69 years with active or convalescent COVID-19.

The rearrangement links TRBV6-1 to TRBJ1-2; D is perhaps TRBD1 (6 bases). This CDR3 has 15 residues. V dropped 2 bases and J dropped 5 bases, with 15 bases sitting between them. Germline CDR1 MNHNS, CDR2 SASEGT. The CDR3 spells CASSEISGVRYGYTF. In DNA form, the CDR3 reads TGTGCCAGCAGTGAAATTTCAGGGGTTCGGTATGGCTACACCTTC.

V is TRBV18 and J is TRBJ2-7; possible D gene TRBD2, 7 bases. The V end lost 2 bases, the J end lost 2 bases, and 10 bases lay between the germline ends. The germline V gene encodes CDR1 KGHSH and CDR2 LQKENI. CDR3 length: 14 residues. This CDR3 reads CASSPKGGAYEQYF. DNA for the CDR3: TGTGCCAGCTCACCAAAGGGGGGGGCCTACGAGCAGTACTTC.

This clone was seen a few times. The rearrangement links TRBV25-1 to TRBJ1-4, with D maybe TRBD1 (5 bases). Germline loops: CDR1 MGHDK, CDR2 SYGVNS. V lost 1 base to trimming and J lost 7 bases, with 13 bases between them. CDR3 length: 15 residues. The DNA of the CDR3 is TGTGCCAGCAGTGAATGGATGGGGGGTAGTGAAAAACTGTTTTTT. This codes for CASSEWMGGSEKLFF.

The chain couples TRBV19 to TRBJ1-2, with D unclear. The length of the CDR3 is 12 residues. Trimming removed 3 bases at V and 5 bases at J, with 7 bases between. Germline values: CDR1 LNHDA, CDR2 SQIVND (reference sequence). The CDR3 reads CASSMVRYGYTF. CDR3 coding DNA: TGTGCCAGTAGTATGGTCCGGTATGGCTACACCTTC.

V is TRBV28 and J is TRBJ2-7; 9 bases map to TRBD2. The length of the CDR3 is 13 residues. V was clipped by 11 bases and J by 2 bases; unmatched bases: 7. From germline, CDR1 is MDHEN and CDR2 SYDVKM. DNA of the CDR3: TGTGCCTGCGGGGCTAGCGGGACCTACGAGCAGTACTTC. It codes for CACGASGTYEQYF.

The chain links TRBV6-2 or TRBV6-3 to TRBJ2-2; the match to TRBD2 covers 10 bases. The germline V gene encodes CDR1 MNHEY and CDR2 SVGEGT. V dropped 4 bases and J dropped 5; count of bases not matched to a gene: 1. There are 14 residues in the CDR3. The CDR3 nucleotides read TGTGCCAGCAGTTTACTAGCGGGAACCGGGGAGCTGTTTTTT. It codes for CASSLLAGTGELFF.

V is TRBV19 and J is TRBJ2-1; 11 bases line up with TRBD2. The germline CDR1 and CDR2 sequences are LNHDA and SQIVND (reference sequence). Trimming removed 1 base from V and 7 bases from J; junction bases left unmatched: 9. This CDR3 has 17 amino acids. The CDR3 DNA is TGTGCCAGTAGTATAGTAGGGACTAGCGGCCTTAGGAATGAGCAGTTCTTC. This codes for CASSIVGTSGLRNEQFF. Together with reference TRBV19 and TRBJ2-1, the CDR3 gives the full variable domain: DGGITQSPKYLFRKEGQNVTLSCEQNLNHDAMYWYRQDPGQGLRLIYYSQIVNDFQKGDIAEGYSVSREKKESFPLTVTSAQKNPTAFYLCASSIVGTSGLRNEQFFGPGTRLTVL.

Here the CDR3 DNA reads TGTGCCAGCACCCAGCCGGGTGATGAGCAGTTCTTC. Translating it yields CASTQPGDEQFF. The gene calls are TRBV28 and TRBJ2-1; no reliable D call. Germline CDR1 MDHEN, CDR2 SYDVKM. V dropped 7 bases and J dropped 8 bases, with 12 bases sitting between them. CDR3 length: 12 residues.

The chain couples TRBV5-1 to TRBJ2-1; possible D gene TRBD2, 5 bases. The CDR3 covers 12 residues. Deletions cut 1 base from V and 8 bases from J, with 7 bases between. Germline V CDR1 and CDR2: SGHRS, YFSETQ. The CDR3 protein is CASSLYGDEQFF. The CDR3 DNA follows: TGCGCCAGCAGCTTGTACGGGGATGAGCAGTTCTTC.

DNA for the CDR3: TGTGCCAGCACCCTCGCAGGGGGCGATGGCTACACCTTC. This sequence encodes CASTLAGGDGYTF. The chain carries TRBV28 and TRBJ1-2; TRBD1 matches at 8 bases. The J segment lost 6 bases and the V segment lost 7 bases, leaving 7 bases of the junction unmatched. CDR3 length: 13 residues. Germline V gene lookup returns CDR1 MDHEN and CDR2 SYDVKM.

This clone was seen once. The rearrangement joins TRBV2 to TRBJ1-2, with D possibly TRBD1 on 6 matching bases. V lost 6 bases and J 3 bases, leaving 14 bases between the germline ends. The CDR3 consists of 14 residues. Germline lookup yields CDR1 SNHLY and CDR2 FYNNEI. CDR3 coding DNA: TGTGCCAGCAGCACAGGGTCTATTCACTATGGCTACACCTTC. This sequence encodes CASSTGSIHYGYTF. The whole variable domain, filled in from reference TRBV2 and TRBJ1-2, reads EPEVTQTPSHQVTQMGQEVILRCVPISNHLYFYWYRQILGQKVEFLVSFYNNEISEKSEIFDDQFSVERPDGSNFTLKIRSTKLEDSAMYFCASSTGSIHYGYTFGSGTRLTVV.

The gene calls are TRBV4-2 and TRBJ2-1, with 9 bases that match TRBD2. The CDR3 sequence is 16 residues long. Per the germline V gene, CDR1 is LGHNA and CDR2 is YNFKEQ. V lost 4 bases, J lost 10 bases, and 14 bases stayed unmatched. CDR3 region: CASSPSRPSGDREQFF. The CDR3 coding sequence is TGTGCCAGCAGCCCGAGCAGGCCTAGCGGGGACCGAGAGCAGTTCTTC.

The CDR3 region is CASSLGGQMNTEAFF. DNA of the CDR3: TGTGCCAGCAGCTTGGGGGGACAGATGAACACTGAAGCTTTCTTT. The chain combines TRBV11-3 with TRBJ1-1; 7 nucleotides match TRBD1. Germline V gene sequence: CDR1 SGHNT, CDR2 YENEEA. Trimming removed 3 bases from V and 0 bases from J; junction bases left unmatched: 4. The CDR3 spans 15 residues.

The rearrangement links TRBV12-3 or TRBV12-4 to TRBJ2-7; D unclear. This CDR3 has 13 amino acids. The V end was cut by 3 bases, the J end by 1 base, with 7 bases between. The CDR3 sequence: CASSLTYSYEQYF. In DNA, the CDR3 is TGTGCCAGCAGTTTGACTTATTCCTACGAGCAGTACTTC.

The rearrangement uses TRBV9 and TRBJ2-7; 7 positions agree with TRBD1. V lost 3 bases and J lost 5; bases outside the gene matches: 8. CDR1 is SGDLS and CDR2 is YYNGEE in the germline V gene. This CDR3 spans 14 amino acids. The CDR3 DNA reads as TGTGCCAGCAGCGCCCAAGAGACAGGGAACGAGCAGTACTTC. Translating it yields CASSAQETGNEQYF.

This clone was counted between two and nine times. The CDR3 spells CSASSAEASYTF. DNA for the CDR3: TGCAGTGCTAGTAGCGCGGAGGCTAGCTACACCTTC. The chain uses TRBV20-1 and TRBJ1-2; D not resolved. This CDR3 has 12 residues. V lost 3 bases and J lost 9, with 14 bases in between. CDR1 and CDR2 (germline): DFQATT, SNEGSKA (reference sequence).

V gene TRBV2 combines with J gene TRBJ1-2; tentatively, D is TRBD1 (6 bases). Trimming pared 4 bases from V and 14 bases from J, leaving 17 bases between. This CDR3 has 12 residues. Germline assignment: CDR1 SNHLY and CDR2 FYNNEI. The CDR3 loop is CASSVYATGWTF. DNA for the CDR3: TGTGCCAGCAGTGTGTACGCAACAGGGTGGACCTTC.

The V and J genes are TRBV25-1 and TRBJ1-5, with D perhaps TRBD1 (6 bases). CDR1 MGHDK and CDR2 SYGVNS come from the germline V gene. The CDR3 has 14 residues. V dropped 1 base and J dropped 9 bases, with 13 bases sitting between them. The CDR3 loop is CASSESGQSRPQHF. The CDR3 bases are TGTGCCAGCAGTGAATCCGGACAGTCCAGGCCCCAGCATTTT.

This CDR3 reads CASSGVGYRRGPTRNEQFF. The CDR3, as DNA: TGTGCCAGCAGTGGAGTCGGGTATCGGCGGGGGCCTACTCGCAATGAGCAGTTCTTC. The chain combines TRBV28 with TRBJ2-1; TRBD2 is a possible D gene (7 bases). Germline lookup yields CDR1 MDHEN and CDR2 SYDVKM. V gave up 5 bases and J gave up 6 bases, with 29 bases separating them. The CDR3 runs to 19 residues. The full variable domain, with the rest looked up from reference TRBV28 and TRBJ2-1, is DVKVTQSSRYLVKRTGEKVFLECVQDMDHENMFWYRQDPGLGLRLIYFSYDVKMKEKGDIPEGYSVSREKKERFSLILESASTNQTSMYLCASSGVGYRRGPTRNEQFFGPGTRLTVL.

The chain recombines TRBV28 with TRBJ2-4; D remains ambiguous. With 2 bases removed from V and 9 bases from J, the gap between germline ends came to 11 bases. Germline values: CDR1 MDHEN, CDR2 SYDVKM. The CDR3 covers 13 residues. In DNA, the CDR3 is TGTGCCAGCAGTTTAAATCCACCGGTCATTCAGTACTTC. This gives the protein CASSLNPPVIQYF.

A few counts support this clone. J is TRBJ2-1 and V is TRBV24-1; possibly TRBD1 for D (6 bases). Germline CDR1 reads KGHDR; CDR2 reads SFDVKD. V was clipped by 10 bases and J by 6 bases, with 18 bases between them. The CDR3 extends over 14 amino acids. The CDR3 region is CATRGSGQSNEQFF. DNA of the CDR3: TGTGCCACAAGGGGGTCGGGACAATCCAATGAGCAGTTCTTC.

The chain carries TRBV2 and TRBJ1-2; TRBD1 matches at 7 bases. Germline assignment: CDR1 SNHLY and CDR2 FYNNEI. The CDR3 covers 14 residues. V shed 8 bases and J 4 bases; nucleotides not matched to a gene: 10. DNA of the CDR3: TGTGCCAGCGGCAGACAGGGAATCAGCTATGGCTACACCTTC. Amino acids: CASGRQGISYGYTF. Filled out from reference TRBV2 and TRBJ1-2, the complete variable domain reads EPEVTQTPSHQVTQMGQEVILRCVPISNHLYFYWYRQILGQKVEFLVSFYNNEISEKSEIFDDQFSVERPDGSNFTLKIRSTKLEDSAMYFCASGRQGISYGYTFGSGTRLTVV.

V gene TRBV28 combines with J gene TRBJ2-4, with a weak D call TRBD1 (6 bases). Germline V CDR1 and CDR2: MDHEN, SYDVKM. There are 12 residues in the CDR3. The V and J ends lost 8 bases and 6 bases respectively, with 11 bases between them. CDR3 sequence (DNA): TGTGCCAGCCTCCGGACAGCAAACATTCAGTACTTC. This gives the protein CASLRTANIQYF.

The rearrangement uses TRBV24-1 and TRBJ2-3; D call uncertain. Germline V gene lookup returns CDR1 KGHDR and CDR2 SFDVKD. Trimming left V 3 bases short and J 6 bases short, with 6 bases between. The CDR3 has 12 residues. In nucleotides, the CDR3 is TGTGCCACCAGTGATCCCGGGGATACGCAGTATTTT. Protein product: CATSDPGDTQYF.

This clone appeared a single time. The chain links TRBV5-1 to TRBJ1-1, with D possibly being TRBD1 (6 bases). V lost 0 bases to trimming and J lost 5 bases, with 14 bases between them. This CDR3 is 15 amino acids long. Germline CDR1 SGHRS, CDR2 YFSETQ. The CDR3 sequence is CASSLVPGEWTEAFF. DNA of the CDR3: TGCGCCAGCAGCTTGGTTCCAGGGGAGTGGACTGAAGCTTTCTTT.

V is TRBV12-2 and J is TRBJ1-5; whether TRBD1, the table's D call, matches the DNA was not checked. TRBV12-2 is reported as a pseudogene. The CDR3 totals 17 residues. Here the CDR3 DNA reads TGTGCAAGTCGCTTAGCGCGGAAGACAGGGCCCAATCAGCCCCAGCATTTT. Residues: CASRLARKTGPNQPQHF.

The chain carries TRBV5-1 and TRBJ2-7, with a possible D match to TRBD2 (5 bases). Trimming pared 2 bases from V and 5 bases from J, leaving 11 bases between. There are 13 residues in the CDR3. Germline-derived CDR1 and CDR2 are SGHRS and YFSETQ. The CDR3 DNA reads as TGCGCCAGCAGCTTTGACAACGGGGACGAGCAGTACTTC. Translation gives CASSFDNGDEQYF.

This clone was found once. In DNA, the CDR3 is TGTGCCAGCAGCCAGGTCCGGGACAGGTCCCTCCAGGATTCACCCCTCCACTTT. Amino acids: CASSQVRDRSLQDSPLHF. J is TRBJ1-6 and V is TRBV3-1 (or the pseudogene TRBV3-2); 8 bases agree with TRBD1. Germline CDR1 LGHDT, CDR2 YNNKEL (reference sequence). The CDR3 is 18 amino acids. V lost 3 bases to trimming and J lost 8 bases; unmatched junction nucleotides: 15.

This CDR3 reads CSVDTPQGGAFF. DNA of the CDR3: TGCAGCGTTGATACCCCCCAGGGCGGAGCTTTCTTT. This rearrangement joins TRBV29-1 to TRBJ1-1; D possibly corresponds to TRBD1 (5 bases). Trimming took 3 bases from V and 10 from J, leaving 15 bases between them. This CDR3 has 12 residues. Germline CDR1 SQVTM, CDR2 ANQGSEA.

This clone was counted between two and nine times. The CDR3 coding sequence is TGTGCCAGTAGTACCTTAGACAGCTACTATGGCTACACCTTC. Its translation: CASSTLDSYYGYTF. The chain uses TRBV19 and TRBJ1-2, with a tentative D call TRBD1 (5 bases). The CDR3 is made up of 14 amino acids. CDR1 and CDR2 (germline): LNHDA, SQIVND (reference sequence). V was pared by 4 bases and J by 3 bases, with 12 bases between.

This sequence joins TRBV7-5 and TRBJ2-3; the table names TRBD2, a call not compared with the DNA. TRBV7-5 is shown as a pseudogene. This CDR3 comprises 17 residues. This CDR3 reads CVRSLETRSAHTDTQYF. For the CDR3, the DNA is TGTGTCAGAAGCTTAGAAACTAGGAGCGCCCACACAGATACGCAGTATTTT.

CDR3 sequence reads: CASGISAGVNTGELFF. The CDR3 nucleotides read TGCGCCAGTGGGATCTCGGCGGGGGTAAACACCGGGGAGCTGTTTTTT. This chain joins TRBV5-1 and TRBJ2-2, with 7 bases identical to TRBD2. The germline CDR1 and CDR2 sequences are SGHRS and YFSETQ. With V trimmed by 8 bases and J by 2 bases, 12 bases remained unmatched. This CDR3 is built from 16 residues.